The present TCR beta chain was sequenced within a study of T cells in Graves' hyperthyroidism and ophthalmopathy. The V and J ends lost 4 bases and 4 bases respectively, with 11 bases between them. The CDR3 is made up of 13 amino acids. Germline V gives CDR1 GTSNPN, CDR2 SVGIG (reference sequence). Amplification yielded TCR beta CDR3 regions, with RNA transcripts as the source. The TCR CDR3 first-round RT-PCR relied on the HTBI primer set. TCRdb reprocessed the multiplex PCR reads via MiXCR and lists one record per CDR3 protein. Here the sample spans about 580,000 distinct CDR3 sequences, approximately 15% being singletons.

What was sequenced was blood. This rearrangement joins TRBV30 to TRBJ1-5, with D tentatively TRBD1 (6 bases). The sequence was obtained from a woman in her twenties or thirties with Graves' hyperthyroidism that later progressed to Graves' ophthalmopathy. The CDR3 spells CAWNGGGNQPQHF. DNA for the CDR3: TGTGCCTGGAATGGAGGGGGAAATCAGCCCCAGCATTTT.